The present T cell receptor beta chain was sequenced within a study of blood T cell repertoires in COVID-19. Across the whole study: Researchers got acute and convalescent COVID-19 samples from the United States, Italy and Spain. T cells, B-cell-depleted T cells, or PBMCs provided the cDNA or gDNA that served as material.

As handled by the study authors: Reference gene primer amplification gave nucleated cell count estimates. The repertoire was sequenced with immunoSEQ multiplex PCR; TCRdb's copy has only in-frame clones and lacks some. V and J calls and clone size come straight from that table; D and trimming were deduced from the DNA. The data show 310,000 or so clones, approximately 86% seen once. Germline CDR1 and CDR2: SGHRS and YFSETQ. The CDR3 spans 16 residues. V was pared by 2 bases and J by 5 bases, with 16 bases between. This clonotype originated in a man between 65 and 79 years old with acute or convalescent COVID-19. The V call is TRBV5-1, the J call TRBJ2-2; perhaps TRBD1 as D (5 bases). Sequencing input: peripheral blood. CDR3 DNA: TGCGCCAGCAGCTTAGCTCGGGCAGGGAATACCGGGGAGCTGTTTTTT. Amino acids: CASSLARAGNTGELFF.